Here is one TCR beta chain with its context. The sample originates from a study of CD8 T cells in Susac syndrome. The V gene's germline CDR1 is SQVTM and CDR2 ANQGSEA. This CDR3 contains 12 residues. Trimming left V 7 bases short and J 1 base short, with 10 bases between. Random hexamers were used to reverse transcribe roughly 0.45 to 1 ug of RNA. TCRdb called the immunoSEQ multiplex PCR reads again in MiXCR, with one record for every CDR3 protein. Here the sample spans under 550,000 distinct CDR3 sequences, 85% to 90% being singletons. Sequenced material: CD8+ T cells from PBMCs. This rearrangement joins TRBV29-1 to TRBJ1-1, with D possibly TRBD1 on 5 matching bases. The clonotype originates from a human donor with multiple sclerosis. The CDR3 nucleotides read TGCAGCGCCTTGACAGCGAACACTGAAGCTTTCTTT. Amino acid sequence: CSALTANTEAFF.